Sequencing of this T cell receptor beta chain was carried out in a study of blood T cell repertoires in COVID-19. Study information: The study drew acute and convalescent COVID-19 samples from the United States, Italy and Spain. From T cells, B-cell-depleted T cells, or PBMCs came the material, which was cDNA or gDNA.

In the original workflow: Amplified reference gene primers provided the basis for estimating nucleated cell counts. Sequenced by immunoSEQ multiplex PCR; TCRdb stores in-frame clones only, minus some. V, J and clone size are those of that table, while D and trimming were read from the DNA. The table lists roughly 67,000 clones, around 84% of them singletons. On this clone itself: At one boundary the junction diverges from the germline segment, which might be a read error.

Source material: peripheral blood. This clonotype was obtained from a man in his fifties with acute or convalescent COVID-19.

The CDR3 region has the DNA TGTGCCTGGAGTGTGTTGGGCTCCCGATCGGTCTTC. Translation gives CAWSVLGSRSVF. The chain carries TRBV30 and TRBJ2-1; D not certain. CDR3 size: 12 residues. From germline, CDR1 is GTSNPN and CDR2 SVGIG (reference sequence).